These T cell receptor beta chains were read from a single sample in a study of cytomegalovirus exposure and HLA in healthy donors. TCRdb's copy holds only in-frame clones and misses some; the assay was immunoSEQ multiplex PCR. The top ten hold 7.3% of the sample, which has over 100,000 clones, about 70% seen once. The sequencing input was PBMCs. The receptor set was obtained from a male donor in good health and CMV-seronegative. Both conserved end residues are part of each CDR3. A D gene is named only where the DNA matches it firmly. A row's size may be missing; if present it is once, few, many or a size class.

V,size,length,D,J,DNA,CDR3
TRBV6-6,-,13,TRBD1,TRBJ2-5,TGTGCCACTACACAGGGGTACCAAGAGACCCAGTACTTC,CATTQGYQETQYF
TRBV4-3,-,19,TRBD2,TRBJ2-7,TGCGCCAGCAGCCCATACCCCGGACTAGCGGGCGTCGGAAACTACGAGCAGTACTTC,CASSPYPGLAGVGNYEQYF
TRBV5-1,-,15,TRBD2,TRBJ2-1,TGCGCCAGCAGTGAGACTAGCGGGGGGCACAATGAGCAGTTCTTC,CASSETSGGHNEQFF
TRBV6-5,-,13,TRBD2,TRBJ2-7,TGTGCCAGCAGCCTAGCGGGAGCGAGTGAGCAGTACTTC,CASSLAGASEQYF
TRBV7-2,-,19,TRBD2,TRBJ2-1,TGTGCCAGCAGCCTAAGCGCCCTTGGAAGCGGGAGTTCCTACAATGAGCAGTTCTTC,CASSLSALGSGSSYNEQFF
TRBV11-1,-,15,TRBD1,TRBJ1-2,TGTGCCAGCAGCGAAGACCCCGGGACAGGCTATGGCTACACCTTC,CASSEDPGTGYGYTF
TRBV4-3,-,18,-,TRBJ1-2,TGCGCCAGCAGCCAAGAATGGCGGCAGGGCCTCTCTAACTATGGCTACACCTTC,CASSQEWRQGLSNYGYTF
TRBV28,-,16,-,TRBJ1-4,TGTGCCAGCAGTTTATCTGGGGGCTCTCAGGAAGAAAAACTGTTTTTT,CASSLSGGSQEEKLFF
TRBV6-1,-,16,-,TRBJ1-3,TGTGCCAGCAGTGAAAGTGGCAGACTTACTGGAAACACCATATATTTT,CASSESGRLTGNTIYF
TRBV28,-,15,TRBD1,TRBJ2-7,TGTGCCAGCAGGGCCGGGACAGGGGTCGGCTACGAGCAGTACTTC,CASRAGTGVGYEQYF
TRBV9,once,13,-,TRBJ1-5,TGTGCCAGCAGCGTCAGTAGCAATCAGCCCCAGCATTTT,CASSVSSNQPQHF
TRBV20-1,-,11,-,TRBJ2-3,TGCAGTGCTAGTGATAGCTTCCTTGAGTATTTT,CSASDSFLEYF
TRBV7-9,-,16,TRBD2,TRBJ2-2,TGTACCAGCAGCCCCTTTTTCAGCGGGGGCACCGGGGAGCTGTTTTTT,CTSSPFFSGGTGELFF
TRBV5-1,-,15,TRBD1,TRBJ1-6,TGCGCCAGCAGCTTCGGACAGGGTTATAATTCACCCCTCCACTTT,CASSFGQGYNSPLHF
TRBV18,-,14,-,TRBJ2-1,TGTGCCAGCTCACCCGGGACTGCGAACAATGAGCAGTTCTTC,CASSPGTANNEQFF
TRBV11-2,-,15,-,TRBJ2-7,TGTGCCAGCAGAATTACTTGGGCGGGGTTCCACGAGCAGTACTTC,CASRITWAGFHEQYF
TRBV15,-,16,TRBD1,TRBJ1-2,TGTGCCACCAGCAGAGAAAGGGACCCGACAGGGGATGGCTACACCTTC,CATSRERDPTGDGYTF
TRBV11-2,-,12,-,TRBJ2-1,TGTGCCAGCAGCTCGCTCGGGGATGAGCAGTTCTTC,CASSSLGDEQFF
TRBV4-3,-,17,TRBD1,TRBJ1-1,TGCGCCAGCAGCCAAGGACAGGGGACGTGGGCGAACACTGAAGCTTTCTTT,CASSQGQGTWANTEAFF
TRBV7-3,-,19,TRBD2,TRBJ2-7,TGTGCCAGCAGCTTGCAACCCGTTCGGGGACTAGCGGGGTCCTACGAGCAGTACTTC,CASSLQPVRGLAGSYEQYF
TRBV5-1,-,14,-,TRBJ2-1,TGCGCCAGCAGCCCGGGGACTTTTTACAATGAGCAGTTCTTC,CASSPGTFYNEQFF
TRBV5-1,-,14,TRBD1,TRBJ2-7,TGCGCCAGCAGCTTCGGGACAGGTTCCTACGAGCAGTACTTC,CASSFGTGSYEQYF
TRBV6-6,few,16,-,TRBJ2-1,TGTGCCAGCAGTTACCTAAACAGGGCCTCCTACAATGAGCAGTTCTTC,CASSYLNRASYNEQFF
TRBV28,-,14,TRBD2,TRBJ2-7,TGTGCCAGCAGTTTAGCTAGCGGACTATACGAGCAGTACTTC,CASSLASGLYEQYF
TRBV7-2,once,15,TRBD1,TRBJ2-7,TGTGCCAGCAGCTTAGTTTTGGACAGGGTGAGCGAGCAGTACTTC,CASSLVLDRVSEQYF
TRBV5-6,-,16,-,TRBJ1-2,TGTGCCAGCAGCTTAAGCTCAGGTACGGCAGGCTATGGCTACACCTTC,CASSLSSGTAGYGYTF
TRBV5-4,-,14,TRBD1,TRBJ2-7,TGTGCCAGCAGCTTTCCGGGACAGACCTACGAGCAGTACTTC,CASSFPGQTYEQYF
TRBV7-2,-,15,TRBD1,TRBJ1-1,TGTGCCAGCAGCTTATTGACAGGGGGGAACACTGAAGCTTTCTTT,CASSLLTGGNTEAFF
TRBV7-9,-,17,TRBD1,TRBJ2-5,TGTGCCAGCAGCTTAGGTGTTGGAGACAGGGTCAGGAAGACCCAGTACTTC,CASSLGVGDRVRKTQYF
TRBV7-2,-,13,-,TRBJ1-1,TGTGCCAGCAGCCGGAGAGACAGGACTGAAGCTTTCTTT,CASSRRDRTEAFF
TRBV6-6,-,15,TRBD1,TRBJ1-1,TGTGCCAGCAGCCTAAAATCTAGACAGGGGTTTGAAGCTTTCTTT,CASSLKSRQGFEAFF
TRBV11-2,-,15,TRBD1,TRBJ2-7,TGTGCCAGCAGCTTAGTCGGGACAGGGGTGTACGAGCAGTACTTC,CASSLVGTGVYEQYF
TRBV6-1,-,12,-,TRBJ1-1,TGTGCCAGCAGTGATCCGGGGGGCCTGGCTTTCTTT,CASSDPGGLAFF
TRBV5-1,few,14,-,TRBJ2-3,TGCGCCAGCAGCCACACTAGTGGCGTAGATACGCAGTATTTT,CASSHTSGVDTQYF
TRBV15,-,21,TRBD1,TRBJ2-6,TGTGCCACCAGCGTAAACCGCCTTGGGACAGGATCTCGCTCTGGGGCCAACGTCCTGACTTTC,CATSVNRLGTGSRSGANVLTF
TRBV4-3,-,17,TRBD2,TRBJ2-1,TGCGCCAGCAGCCAAGGGCTCGGGTATCGGGGGGGCAATGAGCAGTTCTTC,CASSQGLGYRGGNEQFF
TRBV6-1,-,14,-,TRBJ2-7,TGTGCCAGCCTGGGCGCTGCCTCTACCTACGAGCAGTACTTC,CASLGAASTYEQYF
TRBV5-1,-,14,-,TRBJ2-7,TGCGCCAGCAGCGCTAGGACTGCCCCCTACGAGCAGTACTTC,CASSARTAPYEQYF
TRBV21-1,few,11,-,TRBJ2-3,TGTGCCAGCAGCAAAGCGGCCAGGGCGTATTTT,CASSKAARAYF
TRBV10-3,-,14,TRBD1,TRBJ1-1,TGTGCCATCAGCTCAGGGGGCGATAACGGGGGAGCTTTCTTT,CAISSGGDNGGAFF
TRBV18,-,15,-,TRBJ1-1,TGTGCCAGCTCACCATCTACAGGGAGGAACACTGAAGCTTTCTTT,CASSPSTGRNTEAFF
TRBV19,-,12,-,TRBJ1-2,TGTGCCAGTAGTCGCGGGGCGGATGGCTACACCTTC,CASSRGADGYTF
TRBV7-9,-,13,TRBD1,TRBJ2-3,TGTTCCAGCAGCGGGGACAGGGGGGATACGCAGTATTTT,CSSSGDRGDTQYF
TRBV11-2,-,14,TRBD1,TRBJ1-4,TGTGCCAGCAGCCTCAGGGGGGCGGGTGAAAAACTGTTTTTT,CASSLRGAGEKLFF
TRBV7-3,-,15,TRBD2,TRBJ2-1,TGTGCCAGCAGCTTAACCGGACTAGCGGGAGATGAGCAGTTCTTC,CASSLTGLAGDEQFF
TRBV4-2,few,16,-,TRBJ2-7,TGTGCCAGCAGCCAAGGTGGCGGGGAGTGGTCCTACGAGCAGTACTTC,CASSQGGGEWSYEQYF